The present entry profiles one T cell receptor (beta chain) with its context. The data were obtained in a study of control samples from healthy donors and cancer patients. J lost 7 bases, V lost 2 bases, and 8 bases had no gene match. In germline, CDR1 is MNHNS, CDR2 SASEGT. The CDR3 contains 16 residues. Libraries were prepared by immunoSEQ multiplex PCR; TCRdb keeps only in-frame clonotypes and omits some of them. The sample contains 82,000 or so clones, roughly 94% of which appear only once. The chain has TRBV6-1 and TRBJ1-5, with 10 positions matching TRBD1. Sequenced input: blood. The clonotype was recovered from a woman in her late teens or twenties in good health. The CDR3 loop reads CASSESEGDRGQPQHF. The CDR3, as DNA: TGTGCCAGCAGTGAATCGGAGGGGGACAGGGGACAGCCCCAGCATTTT.